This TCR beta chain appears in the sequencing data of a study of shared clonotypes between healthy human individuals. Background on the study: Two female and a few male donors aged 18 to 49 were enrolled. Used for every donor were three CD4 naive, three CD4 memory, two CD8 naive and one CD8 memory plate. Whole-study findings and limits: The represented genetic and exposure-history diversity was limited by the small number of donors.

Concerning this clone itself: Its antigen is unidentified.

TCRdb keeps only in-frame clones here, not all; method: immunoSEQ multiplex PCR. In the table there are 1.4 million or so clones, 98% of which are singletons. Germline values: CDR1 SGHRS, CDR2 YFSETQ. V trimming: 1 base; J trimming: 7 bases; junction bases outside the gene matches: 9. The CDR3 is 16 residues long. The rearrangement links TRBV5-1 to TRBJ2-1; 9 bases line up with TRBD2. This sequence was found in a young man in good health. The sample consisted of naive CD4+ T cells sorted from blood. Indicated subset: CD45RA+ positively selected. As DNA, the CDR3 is TGCGCCAGCAGCTTGTCCTCTAGCGGGACTCCAAATGAGCAGTTCTTC. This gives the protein CASSLSSSGTPNEQFF.